This T cell receptor beta chain emerged from a study of beta chain features in type 1 diabetes. Study results and caveats: Moderate but significant shortening of TCRB CDR3s was recorded in all four CD4+ subsets from Type 1 diabetes patients. Cells that show high TCR expression could be over-represented by cDNA sequencing.

This clone was detected a few times. What it binds is not known. The study reverse transcribed the entire isolated RNA, so it sequenced expressed TCRB transcripts. Approximately 3.6 million reads were obtained on average from naive, central memory and regulatory T cell samples. Sequencing used immunoSEQ multiplex PCR; TCRdb keeps in-frame clones, though not all of them. Of about 660,000 clones listed, about 14% were seen once; the top ten hold approximately 0.039%. Germline V gene lookup returns CDR1 SEHNR and CDR2 FQNEAQ (reference sequence). Trimming left V 3 bases short and J 4 bases short, with 7 bases between. The CDR3 sequence is 12 residues long.

The clonotype originates from a man aged 18 to 35 with type 1 diabetes. The specimen was naive CD4+ T cells from blood. V usage is TRBV7-9 and J usage is TRBJ2-7; D unresolved. CDR3 in amino acids: CASSFSIYEQYF. CDR3 nucleotide sequence: TGTGCCAGCAGCTTCTCCATATACGAGCAGTACTTC.